The 14 T cell receptor beta chains below come from one sample, sequenced in a study of cytomegalovirus exposure and HLA in healthy donors. The study ran its PCR with 60 Vbeta and 13 Jbeta primers. Sequencing was performed with immunoSEQ multiplex PCR; in TCRdb, only in-frame clones are kept and a portion is missing. The data hold 200,000 to 300,000 clones, with approximately 85% observed a single time. The sequencing sample was made of PBMCs. The receptors derive from a girl aged 2 to 9 in good health and CMV-seronegative.

This clone showed up just once. The chain has TRBV4-1 and TRBJ1-5, with 11 bases that match TRBD1. V shed 4 bases and J 6 bases; nucleotides not matched to a gene: 5. The CDR3 is 15 residues long. The germline gives CDR1 MGHRA, CDR2 YSYEKL. The CDR3 DNA reads TGCGCCAGCAGCCCGGACAGGGGGCAGGGTCAGCCCCAGCATTTT. This sequence encodes CASSPDRGQGQPQHF.

The V call is TRBV19, the J call TRBJ2-1, with 15 bases that match TRBD2. CDR3 size: 19 residues. Losses at the gene ends were 6 bases for V and 3 bases for J; bases not matched to a gene: 12. The germline V gene has CDR1 LNHDA and CDR2 SQIVND (reference sequence). This CDR3 reads CASRQTPGLAGGVYNEQFF. The CDR3 DNA is TGTGCCAGTAGACAGACCCCGGGACTAGCGGGGGGCGTCTACAATGAGCAGTTCTTC. The full variable domain, rest sourced from reference TRBV19 and TRBJ2-1, is DGGITQSPKYLFRKEGQNVTLSCEQNLNHDAMYWYRQDPGQGLRLIYYSQIVNDFQKGDIAEGYSVSREKKESFPLTVTSAQKNPTAFYLCASRQTPGLAGGVYNEQFFGPGTRLTVL.

This sequence joins TRBV7-9 and TRBJ2-1; maybe TRBD2 (5 bases). The CDR3 runs to 12 residues. V shed 5 bases and J shed 5 bases, with 7 bases lying between them. In germline, CDR1 is SEHNR, CDR2 FQNEAQ (reference sequence). The chain's CDR3 is CASSRTDNEQFF. CDR3 nucleotide sequence: TGTGCCAGCAGCCGGACTGACAATGAGCAGTTCTTC.

This clone was observed a few times. CDR3 in DNA: TGTGCCAGCAGTTTATCGAAAGGGACTTTCAATGAGCAGTTCTTC. Translating gives CASSLSKGTFNEQFF. The chain joins TRBV27 to TRBJ2-1, with D perhaps matching TRBD2 (6 bases). The germline CDR1 and CDR2 sequences are MNHEY and SMNVEV (reference sequence). This CDR3 has 15 residues. The germline V and J ends were trimmed by 0 bases and 6 bases, with 12 bases remaining between them.

This rearrangement joins TRBV5-6 to TRBJ2-1, with 8 positions matching TRBD2. V shed 5 bases, J shed 2 bases, and the junction held 9 bases outside the gene matches. Germline V gives CDR1 SGHDT, CDR2 YYEEEE. The CDR3 covers 16 residues. The DNA for the CDR3 is TGTGCCAGCAGGCGTGCGGGGGGTCCGACCTACAATGAGCAGTTCTTC. As protein: CASRRAGGPTYNEQFF.

The gene calls are TRBV7-9 and TRBJ1-4, with D tentatively TRBD1 (5 bases). The CDR3 extends over 18 amino acids. The germline V gene encodes CDR1 SEHNR and CDR2 FQNEAQ (reference sequence). V was clipped by 2 bases and J by 0 bases, with 16 bases between them. The CDR3 DNA reads TGTGCCAGCAGCTTAAGGGGAACACGTGTTGCAACTAATGAAAAACTGTTTTTT. Amino acids: CASSLRGTRVATNEKLFF.

This chain connects TRBV5-1 to TRBJ2-3, with TRBD1 identical over 7 bases. Germline V gene sequence: CDR1 SGHRS, CDR2 YFSETQ. This CDR3 region has 16 residues. The trim removed 0 bases at V and 2 bases at J, leaving 6 bases unmatched. CDR3 nucleotides: TGCGCCAGCAGCTTGGTTAGGGGGACAGTCACAGATACGCAGTATTTT. Translated: CASSLVRGTVTDTQYF.

This chain joins TRBV19 and TRBJ2-5; a possible D gene is TRBD2 (5 bases). The CDR3 length is 13 residues. The germline V gene has CDR1 LNHDA and CDR2 SQIVND (reference sequence). V was trimmed by 1 base and J by 4 bases, leaving 7 bases between them. This chain's CDR3 is CASSIVAGETQYF. CDR3 nucleotides: TGTGCCAGTAGTATAGTGGCGGGAGAGACCCAGTACTTC.

The genes are TRBV7-2 and TRBJ2-5, with 10 bases fitting TRBD2. The J call could be wrong; TRBJ2-7 is a better fit for the DNA end. The CDR3 sequence is 14 residues long. The germline CDR1 and CDR2 sequences are SGHTA and FQGNSA. The CDR3 DNA is TGTGCCAGCAGCTTCGGACTAGCGGCGTACGAGCAGTACTTC. Translating gives CASSFGLAAYEQYF.

V is TRBV5-1 and J is TRBJ1-1; 8 bases fit TRBD1. The CDR3 is 15 residues long. V lost 4 bases and J lost 0; bases outside the gene matches: 5. Germline CDR1 reads SGHRS; CDR2 reads YFSETQ. The CDR3 nucleotides read TGCGCCAGCAGCCCGAGACAGGGGTTGAACACTGAAGCTTTCTTT. Its translation is CASSPRQGLNTEAFF. Combining the CDR3 with reference TRBV5-1 and TRBJ1-1 gives the whole variable domain KAGVTQTPRYLIKTRGQQVTLSCSPISGHRSVSWYQQTPGQGLQFLFEYFSETQRNKGNFPGRFSGRQFSNSRSEMNVSTLELGDSALYLCASSPRQGLNTEAFFGQGTRLTVV.

This chain links TRBV5-6 with TRBJ2-7; a possible D gene is TRBD2 (5 bases). The V gene lost 4 bases and the J gene lost 9 bases, with 14 bases spanning the gap. Germline-derived CDR1 and CDR2 are SGHDT and YYEEEE. The CDR3 extends over 12 amino acids. CDR3 coding DNA: TGTGCCAGCAGCCTGGACTCCGTCGGGCAGTACTTC. As protein: CASSLDSVGQYF.

This chain uses TRBV5-1 with TRBJ2-3; 9 nucleotides agree with TRBD2. CDR1 and CDR2 from the germline V gene are SGHRS and YFSETQ. V was pared by 0 bases and J by 3 bases, with 5 bases of the junction left unmatched. There are 16 residues in the CDR3. This CDR3 is CASSLDLAGVTDTQYF. The CDR3 DNA follows: TGCGCCAGCAGCTTGGACTTAGCGGGGGTGACAGATACGCAGTATTTT. Full variable domain (rest looked up from reference TRBV5-1 and TRBJ2-3): KAGVTQTPRYLIKTRGQQVTLSCSPISGHRSVSWYQQTPGQGLQFLFEYFSETQRNKGNFPGRFSGRQFSNSRSEMNVSTLELGDSALYLCASSLDLAGVTDTQYFGPGTRLTVL.

CDR3 DNA: TGTGCCAGTAGTATGGGGAGTCCGAATGAGCAGTTCTTC. Amino acids: CASSMGSPNEQFF. The J gene is TRBJ2-1, the V gene TRBV19; a weak D match, TRBD2 (5 bases). The V gene's germline CDR1 is LNHDA and CDR2 SQIVND (reference sequence). V was cut by 3 bases and J by 7 bases, with 10 bases left in between. The CDR3 extends over 13 amino acids.

This chain connects TRBV4-1 to TRBJ2-7; D perhaps matches TRBD1 (5 bases). CDR3 length: 15 residues. Germline CDR1 and CDR2: MGHRA and YSYEKL. The germline V and J ends were trimmed by 1 base and 1 base, with 11 bases remaining between them. The CDR3 spells CASSQVAAGSYEQYF. For the CDR3, the DNA is TGCGCCAGCAGCCAAGTTGCGGCAGGGTCCTACGAGCAGTACTTC.